This TCR beta chain was retrieved from a study of T-cell reconstitution after alpha-beta-depleted transplantation in children (dated by TCRdb to about 2016). Describing the broader study: Using TCR repertoire profiling, the study followed T-cell immune reconstitution in a quantitative way in children after TCRalphabeta/CD19-depleted allogeneic hematopoietic cell transplantation. Here is what the overall study found, with its caveats: The frequencies of hyperexpanded clones fell over the following months, and after one year, T-cell counts and TCRbeta diversity were mostly attributed to newly produced T cells. In some patients, the high TCRbeta diversity seen at day 60 was put down to recipient T cells and intrathymic progenitors that had survived conditioning. Apparently early alphabetaT-cell count recovery about two months after transplant reportedly relied on only several hundred rapidly expanded clones derived from non-depleted graft cells.

The CDR3 holds 15 amino acids from the cysteine to the phenylalanine. The CDR3 DNA has 45 bases and is translated from base 1. Ends trimmed: V by 4 bases, J by 9 bases; bases unmatched to a gene: 11. Comments on this clonotype: No antigen is known for it. The sample holds no much larger clone one base away, and base qualities are not on file.

The treatment or condition label, as the study defines it: allogeneic hematopoietic cell transplantation with graft depleted of TCRalphabeta T cells and CD19 B cells. The transplant recipients were children given TCRalphabeta/CD19-depleted allogeneic hematopoietic cell grafts. Libraries were made using PCR. The sample was run on an Illumina HiSeq 2500. Molecular barcoding was employed in the preparation of TCR libraries, with unique molecular identifiers being used to normalize TCRbeta repertoire quantification. TCRdb cleaned the public reads at Q25 with fastp, built clones with MiXCR and kept in-frame beta chains. Merged by CDR3 protein, the rows form single entries marked with the most common genes and DNA. Recorded for this sample are about 590,000 distinct CDR3 sequences; over 10% of them occurred a single time. About 2.2% of the sample belongs to the ten largest clones.

The chain joins TRBV12-3 or TRBV12-4 to TRBJ2-1; 8 nucleotides in the junction match TRBD2. This TCR was recovered from a male patient under 18 who had a stem cell transplant for acute myeloid leukemia, so the T cells may come from the graft donor. Material: PBMCs, mostly from graft donor cells, obtained 360 days after TCRalphabeta/CD19-depleted stem cell transplant. The DNA sequence is TGTGCCAGCAGTTATCCCGGGACTAGAAAAGGTGAGCAGTTCTTC. The translation is CASSYPGTRKGEQFF.